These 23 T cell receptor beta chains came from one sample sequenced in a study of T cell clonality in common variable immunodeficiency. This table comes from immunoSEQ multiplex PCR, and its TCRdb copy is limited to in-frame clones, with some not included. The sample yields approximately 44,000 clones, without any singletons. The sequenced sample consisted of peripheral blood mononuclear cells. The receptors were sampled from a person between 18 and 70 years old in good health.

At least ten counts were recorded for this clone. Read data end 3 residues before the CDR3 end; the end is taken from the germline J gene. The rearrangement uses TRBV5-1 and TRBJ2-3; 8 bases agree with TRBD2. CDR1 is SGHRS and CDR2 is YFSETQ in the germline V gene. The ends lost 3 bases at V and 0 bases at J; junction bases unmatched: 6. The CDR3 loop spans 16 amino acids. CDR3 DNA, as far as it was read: TGCGCCAGCAGCTGGTTAGCGGGATCTAGCACAGATACG. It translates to CASSWLAGSSTDT. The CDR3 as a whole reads CASSWLAGSSTDTQYF.

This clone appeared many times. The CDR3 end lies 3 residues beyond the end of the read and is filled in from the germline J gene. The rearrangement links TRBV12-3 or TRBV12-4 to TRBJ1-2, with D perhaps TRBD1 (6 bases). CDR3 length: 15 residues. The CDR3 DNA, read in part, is TGTGCCAGCAGTTTGCAGTATTTCTCAGGGGAGGGC. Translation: CASSLQYFSGEG. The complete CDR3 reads CASSLQYFSGEGYTF.

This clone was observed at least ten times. CDR3 sequence reads: CASSQDLRGQGASTEAFF. The DNA read from the CDR3 is TGTGCCAGCAGCCAAGATTTGCGGGGACAGGGGGCAAGCACTGAA. The chain recombines TRBV14 with TRBJ1-1; TRBD1 aligns across 12 bases. The missing CDR3 end, 3 residues past where the read stops, is filled in from the germline J gene. V shed 0 bases and J 4 bases; nucleotides not matched to a gene: 9. The length of the CDR3 is 18 residues. CDR1 and CDR2 from the germline V gene are SGHDN and FVKESK.

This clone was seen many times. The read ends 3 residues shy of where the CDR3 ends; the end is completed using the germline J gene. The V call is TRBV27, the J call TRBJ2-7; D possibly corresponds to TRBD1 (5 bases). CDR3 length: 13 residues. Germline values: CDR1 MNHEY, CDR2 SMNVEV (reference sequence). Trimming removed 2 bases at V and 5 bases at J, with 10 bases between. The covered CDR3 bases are TGTGCCAGCAGTTTAAGCAGGGTCCACGAG. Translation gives CASSLSRVHE. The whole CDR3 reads CASSLSRVHEQYF.

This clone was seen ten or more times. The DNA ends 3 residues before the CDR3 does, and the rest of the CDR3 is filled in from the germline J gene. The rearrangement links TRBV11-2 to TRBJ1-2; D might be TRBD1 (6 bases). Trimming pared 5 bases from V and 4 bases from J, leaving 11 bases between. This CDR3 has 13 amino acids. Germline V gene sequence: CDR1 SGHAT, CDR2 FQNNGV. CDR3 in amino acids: CASSATGTYGYTF. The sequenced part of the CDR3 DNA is TGTGCCAGCAGCGCCACAGGGACCTATGGC.

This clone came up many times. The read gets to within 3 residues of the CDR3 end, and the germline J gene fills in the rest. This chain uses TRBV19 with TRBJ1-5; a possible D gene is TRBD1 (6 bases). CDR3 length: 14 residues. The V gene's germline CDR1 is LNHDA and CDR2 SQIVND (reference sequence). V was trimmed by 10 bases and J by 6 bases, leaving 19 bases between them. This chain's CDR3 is CATNRGGASQPQHF. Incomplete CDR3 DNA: TGTGCCACCAATCGGGGGGGCGCGAGTCAGCCC.

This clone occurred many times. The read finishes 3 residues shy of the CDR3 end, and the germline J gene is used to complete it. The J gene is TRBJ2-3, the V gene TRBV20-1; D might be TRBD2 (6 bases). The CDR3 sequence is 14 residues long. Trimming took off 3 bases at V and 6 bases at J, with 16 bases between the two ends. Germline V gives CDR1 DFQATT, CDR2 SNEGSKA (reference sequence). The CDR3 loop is CSASPTSGGDTQYF. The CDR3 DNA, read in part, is TGCAGTGCTAGCCCGACTAGTGGGGGGGATACG.

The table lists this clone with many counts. Partial CDR3 DNA: TGTGCCATCAGTGACCCTAAAATAGATGGC. This encodes CAISDPKIDG. The whole CDR3 reads CAISDPKIDGYTF. The chain has TRBV10-3 and TRBJ1-2; the D is unclear. The read is 3 residues too short to cover the CDR3 end, so that end is filled in from the germline J gene. CDR3 size: 13 residues. Germline V gene sequence: CDR1 ENHRY, CDR2 SYGVKD. V was clipped by 3 bases and J by 6 bases, with 11 bases between them.

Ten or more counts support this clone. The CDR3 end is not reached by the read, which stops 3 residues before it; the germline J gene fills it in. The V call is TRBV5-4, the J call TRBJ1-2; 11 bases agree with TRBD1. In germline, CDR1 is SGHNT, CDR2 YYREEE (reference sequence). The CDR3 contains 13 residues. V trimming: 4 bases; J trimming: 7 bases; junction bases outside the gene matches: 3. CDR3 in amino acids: CASSPDRGLGYTF. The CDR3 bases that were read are TGTGCCAGCAGCCCGGACAGGGGGCTTGGC.

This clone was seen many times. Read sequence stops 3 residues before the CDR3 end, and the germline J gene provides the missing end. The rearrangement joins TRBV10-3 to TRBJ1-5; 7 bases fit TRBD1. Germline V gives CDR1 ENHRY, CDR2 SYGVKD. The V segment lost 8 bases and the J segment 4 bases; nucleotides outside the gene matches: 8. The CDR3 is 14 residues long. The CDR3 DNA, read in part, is TGTGCCATCCAAGACAGGGATAAGAATCAGCCC. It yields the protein CAIQDRDKNQP. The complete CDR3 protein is CAIQDRDKNQPQHF.

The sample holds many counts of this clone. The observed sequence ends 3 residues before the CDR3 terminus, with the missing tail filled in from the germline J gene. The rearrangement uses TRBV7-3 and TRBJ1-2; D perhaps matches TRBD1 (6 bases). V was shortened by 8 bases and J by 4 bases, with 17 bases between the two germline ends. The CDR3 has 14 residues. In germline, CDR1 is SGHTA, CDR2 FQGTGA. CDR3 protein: CASETGTQRYGYTF. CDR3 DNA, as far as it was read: TGTGCCAGCGAAACAGGGACCCAACGCTATGGC.

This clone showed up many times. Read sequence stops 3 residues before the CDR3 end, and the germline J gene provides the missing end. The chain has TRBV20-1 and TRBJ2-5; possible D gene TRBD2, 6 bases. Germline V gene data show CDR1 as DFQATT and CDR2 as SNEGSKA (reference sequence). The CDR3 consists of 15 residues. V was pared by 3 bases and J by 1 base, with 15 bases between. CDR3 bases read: TGCAGTGCTAGTCCCCCCGCGGGGTTCCAAGAGACC. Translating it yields CSASPPAGFQET. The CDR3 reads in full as CSASPPAGFQETQYF.

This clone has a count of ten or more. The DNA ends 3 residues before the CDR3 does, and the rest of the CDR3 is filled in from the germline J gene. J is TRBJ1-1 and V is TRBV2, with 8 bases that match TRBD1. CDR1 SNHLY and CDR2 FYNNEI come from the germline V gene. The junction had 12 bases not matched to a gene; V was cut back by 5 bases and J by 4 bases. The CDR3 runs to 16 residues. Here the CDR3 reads CASSPRGQVIVTEAFF. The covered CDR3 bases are TGTGCCAGCAGTCCTAGGGGACAGGTGATTGTCACTGAA.

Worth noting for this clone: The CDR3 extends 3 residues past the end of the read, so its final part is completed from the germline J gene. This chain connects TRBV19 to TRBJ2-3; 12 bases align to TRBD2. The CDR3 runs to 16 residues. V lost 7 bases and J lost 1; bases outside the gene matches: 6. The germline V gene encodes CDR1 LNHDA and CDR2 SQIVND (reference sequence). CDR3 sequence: CASKRTSGIGTDTQYF. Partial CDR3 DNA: TGTGCCAGTAAGAGGACTAGCGGGATTGGCACAGATACG.

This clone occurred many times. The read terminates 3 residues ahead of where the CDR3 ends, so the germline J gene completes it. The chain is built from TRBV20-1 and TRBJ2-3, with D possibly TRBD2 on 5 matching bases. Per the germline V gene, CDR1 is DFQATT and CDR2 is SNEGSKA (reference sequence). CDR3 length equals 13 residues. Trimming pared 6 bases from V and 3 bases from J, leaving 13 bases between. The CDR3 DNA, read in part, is TGCAGTGCCAGCGTTGGAGGTACAGATACG. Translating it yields CSASVGGTDT. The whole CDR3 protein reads CSASVGGTDTQYF.

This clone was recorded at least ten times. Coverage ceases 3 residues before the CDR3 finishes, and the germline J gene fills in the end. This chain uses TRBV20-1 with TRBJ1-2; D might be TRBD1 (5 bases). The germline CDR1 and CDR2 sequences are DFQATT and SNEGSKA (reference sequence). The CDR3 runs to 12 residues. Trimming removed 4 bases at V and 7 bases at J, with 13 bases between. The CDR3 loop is CSATTGGGGYTF. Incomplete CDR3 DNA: TGCAGTGCTACTACAGGAGGTGGTGGC.

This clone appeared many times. CDR3 DNA (partial): TGTGCCAGCAGTGAAAAAGTAGGGATAGCGGGGCCCGCCTACGAG. Translating gives CASSEKVGIAGPAYE. The full CDR3 is CASSEKVGIAGPAYEQYF. The V call is TRBV6-1, the J call TRBJ2-7; 8 nucleotides agree with TRBD2. The read finishes 3 residues shy of the CDR3 end, and the germline J gene is used to complete it. Germline V gene data show CDR1 as MNHNS and CDR2 as SASEGT. Trimming cost V 2 bases and J 2 bases; bases outside gene matches: 14. This CDR3 has 18 amino acids.

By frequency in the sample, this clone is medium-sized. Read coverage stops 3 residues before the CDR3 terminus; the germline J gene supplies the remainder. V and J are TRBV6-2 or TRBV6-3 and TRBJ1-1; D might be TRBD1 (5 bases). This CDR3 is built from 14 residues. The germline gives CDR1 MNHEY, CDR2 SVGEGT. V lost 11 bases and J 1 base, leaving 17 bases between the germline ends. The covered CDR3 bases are TGTGCCGGTCGGGGGGGTTTGGAGAACACTGAA. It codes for CAGRGGLENTE. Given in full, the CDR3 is CAGRGGLENTEAFF.

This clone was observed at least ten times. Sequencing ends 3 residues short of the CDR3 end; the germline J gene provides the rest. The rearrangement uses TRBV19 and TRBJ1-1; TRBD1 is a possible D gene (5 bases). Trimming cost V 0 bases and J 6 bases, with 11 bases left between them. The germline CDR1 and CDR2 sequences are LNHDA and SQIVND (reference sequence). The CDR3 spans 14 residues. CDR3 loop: CASSIESGSPEAFF. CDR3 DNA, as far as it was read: TGTGCCAGTAGTATAGAGTCAGGGTCGCCTGAA.

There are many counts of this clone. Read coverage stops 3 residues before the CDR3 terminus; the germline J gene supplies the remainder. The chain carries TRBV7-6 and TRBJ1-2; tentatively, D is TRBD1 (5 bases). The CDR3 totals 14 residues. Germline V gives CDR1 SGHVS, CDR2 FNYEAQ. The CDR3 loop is CASSPWQRGTGYTF. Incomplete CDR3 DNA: TGTGCCAGCAGCCCGTGGCAGAGGGGCACCGGC.

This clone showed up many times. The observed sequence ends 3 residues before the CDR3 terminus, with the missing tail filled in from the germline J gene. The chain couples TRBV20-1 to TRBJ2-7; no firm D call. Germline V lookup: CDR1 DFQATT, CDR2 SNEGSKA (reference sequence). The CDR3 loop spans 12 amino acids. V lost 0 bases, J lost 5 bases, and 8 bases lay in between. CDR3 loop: CSARDEVDEQYF. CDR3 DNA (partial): TGCAGTGCTAGAGATGAGGTCGACGAG.

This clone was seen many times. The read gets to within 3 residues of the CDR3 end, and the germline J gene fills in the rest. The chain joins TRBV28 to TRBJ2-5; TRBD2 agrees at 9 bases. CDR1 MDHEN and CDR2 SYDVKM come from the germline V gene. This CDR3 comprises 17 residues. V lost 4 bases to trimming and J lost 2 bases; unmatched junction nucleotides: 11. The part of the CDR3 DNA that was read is TGTGCCAGCAGTTCTTTAAGGCTAGCGGGACAACAAGAGACC. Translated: CASSSLRLAGQQET. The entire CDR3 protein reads CASSSLRLAGQQETQYF.

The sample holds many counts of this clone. CDR3 DNA, as far as it was read: TGTGCCAGCAGCTCCGGACGCAGGGTTCAAGAGACC. Translated: CASSSGRRVQET. The whole CDR3 sequence is CASSSGRRVQETQYF. V is TRBV7-9 and J is TRBJ2-5, with D tentatively TRBD1 (5 bases). The read terminates 3 residues before the CDR3 end, so the remaining end is supplied by the germline J gene. This CDR3 comprises 15 residues. Germline-derived CDR1 and CDR2 are SEHNR and FQNEAQ (reference sequence). Trimming took off 4 bases at V and 2 bases at J, with 14 bases between the two ends.